A selection of T cell receptor beta chains follows, all from one sample in a study of identical twins. In TCRdb, the 5' RACE reads were re-called with MiXCR into one record per CDR3 protein. The sample gives some 730,000 distinct CDR3 sequences, about 18% of which show up once; around 13% is in the top ten. A further study also used this sample, focusing on T cells expressing NK-cell markers.

The specimen was PBMCs. These receptors all come from a woman between 18 and 29 years old in good health. CDR3s include the opening cysteine and the closing phenylalanine or tryptophan. The D gene is left open where the match is weak. Only part of the rows carry a size: once, few, many, or a class if the clone is expanded.

J gene: TRBJ1-2
clone size: few
V gene: TRBV27
D gene: -
CDR3 length: 14
CDR3 protein: CASSLSWGADGYTF
CDR3 DNA: TGTGCCAGCAGTTTATCGTGGGGGGCTGACGGCTACACCTTC

J gene: TRBJ2-1
clone size: -
V gene: TRBV5-1
D gene: -
CDR3 length: 13
CDR3 protein: CASSYEPAGEQFF
CDR3 DNA: TGCGCCAGCAGCTACGAACCGGCGGGTGAGCAGTTCTTC

J gene: TRBJ2-2
clone size: -
V gene: TRBV29-1
D gene: -
CDR3 length: 13
CDR3 protein: CSVRTVGTGELFF
CDR3 DNA: TGCAGCGTTAGGACTGTGGGCACCGGGGAGCTGTTTTTT

J gene: TRBJ2-1
clone size: -
V gene: TRBV12-5
D gene: TRBD2
CDR3 length: 18
CDR3 protein: CASGLDPLAGPTYNEQFF
CDR3 DNA: TGTGCTAGTGGTTTGGACCCATTAGCGGGACCCACCTACAATGAGCAGTTCTTC

J gene: TRBJ2-3
clone size: few
V gene: TRBV29-1
D gene: TRBD2
CDR3 length: 15
CDR3 protein: CSDSGAAGNTDTQYF
CDR3 DNA: TGCAGCGATTCTGGGGCAGCGGGAAACACAGATACGCAGTATTTT

J gene: TRBJ2-1
clone size: many
V gene: TRBV12-3/TRBV12-4
D gene: -
CDR3 length: 16
CDR3 protein: CASSSSGGEDYNEQFF
CDR3 DNA: TGTGCCAGCAGTTCAAGTGGCGGGGAGGACTACAATGAGCAGTTCTTC

J gene: TRBJ2-5
clone size: -
V gene: TRBV7-2
D gene: TRBD2
CDR3 length: 15
CDR3 protein: CASSLDGGSQETQYF
CDR3 DNA: TGTGCCAGCAGCCTAGATGGCGGGAGCCAAGAGACCCAGTACTTC

J gene: TRBJ2-7
clone size: few
V gene: TRBV10-2
D gene: TRBD2
CDR3 length: 15
CDR3 protein: CASSEYSSGRDEQYF
CDR3 DNA: TGCGCCAGCAGTGAGTATTCCAGCGGGAGAGACGAGCAGTACTTC

J gene: TRBJ2-6
clone size: few
V gene: TRBV4-3
D gene: -
CDR3 length: 16
CDR3 protein: CASSQPARSGANVLTF
CDR3 DNA: TGCGCCAGCAGCCAACCCGCGCGCTCTGGGGCCAACGTCCTGACTTTC

J gene: TRBJ2-7
clone size: -
V gene: TRBV6-2/TRBV6-3
D gene: -
CDR3 length: 12
CDR3 protein: CASTDRSYEQYF
CDR3 DNA: TGTGCCAGCACGGACCGGTCCTACGAGCAGTACTTC

J gene: TRBJ2-3
clone size: -
V gene: TRBV7-9
D gene: TRBD2
CDR3 length: 14
CDR3 protein: CASSPGTSGGTQYF
CDR3 DNA: TGTGCCAGCAGCCCAGGGACTAGCGGGGGTACGCAGTATTTT

J gene: TRBJ2-1
clone size: -
V gene: TRBV7-2
D gene: TRBD2
CDR3 length: 13
CDR3 protein: CASSARGRNEQFF
CDR3 DNA: TGTGCCAGCAGCGCCCGCGGGAGGAATGAGCAGTTCTTC

J gene: TRBJ2-5
clone size: few
V gene: TRBV24-1
D gene: -
CDR3 length: 15
CDR3 protein: CAKLRTVRVQETQYF
CDR3 DNA: TGTGCCAAGCTACGGACGGTTAGAGTCCAAGAGACCCAGTACTTC

J gene: TRBJ1-2
clone size: -
V gene: TRBV7-2
D gene: TRBD1
CDR3 length: 14
CDR3 protein: CASSSPGQGSIGTF
CDR3 DNA: TGTGCCAGCAGCTCCCCGGGACAGGGATCCATCGGCACCTTC

J gene: TRBJ2-3
clone size: -
V gene: TRBV5-1
D gene: -
CDR3 length: 15
CDR3 protein: CASSLATSSTDTQYF
CDR3 DNA: TGCGCCAGCAGCTTGGCTACTTCTAGCACAGATACGCAGTATTTT

J gene: TRBJ2-1
clone size: -
V gene: TRBV14
D gene: TRBD2
CDR3 length: 15
CDR3 protein: CASSRWGTSVDEQFF
CDR3 DNA: TGTGCCAGCAGCCGATGGGGGACTAGCGTGGATGAGCAGTTCTTC

J gene: TRBJ2-3
clone size: -
V gene: TRBV27
D gene: -
CDR3 length: 14
CDR3 protein: CASSVSYRADTQYF
CDR3 DNA: TGTGCCAGCAGTGTCTCCTACCGTGCAGATACGCAGTATTTT

J gene: TRBJ1-2
clone size: -
V gene: TRBV7-9
D gene: -
CDR3 length: 13
CDR3 protein: CASSSVGAKGYTF
CDR3 DNA: TGTGCCAGCAGCTCCGTTGGGGCGAAGGGCTACACCTTC

J gene: TRBJ1-1
clone size: few
V gene: TRBV10-2
D gene: -
CDR3 length: 12
CDR3 protein: CASLDLGTEAFF
CDR3 DNA: TGCGCCAGCCTGGACTTGGGCACTGAAGCTTTCTTT

J gene: TRBJ2-1
clone size: once
V gene: TRBV7-2
D gene: -
CDR3 length: 14
CDR3 protein: CASSPSSAFWEQFF
CDR3 DNA: TGTGCCAGCAGCCCGTCTAGCGCCTTTTGGGAGCAGTTCTTC

J gene: TRBJ2-7
clone size: -
V gene: TRBV7-2
D gene: TRBD2
CDR3 length: 15
CDR3 protein: CASSLAHASGRSQYF
CDR3 DNA: TGTGCCAGCAGCTTAGCGCATGCTAGCGGGAGGTCTCAGTACTTC

J gene: TRBJ2-1
clone size: many
V gene: TRBV6-1
D gene: -
CDR3 length: 15
CDR3 protein: CASSPVGGTPNEQFF
CDR3 DNA: TGTGCCAGCAGCCCAGTGGGGGGGACACCTAATGAGCAGTTCTTC

J gene: TRBJ2-1
clone size: -
V gene: TRBV27
D gene: -
CDR3 length: 12
CDR3 protein: CASKGPGNEQFF
CDR3 DNA: TGTGCCAGCAAGGGTCCGGGCAATGAGCAGTTCTTC

J gene: TRBJ2-3
clone size: -
V gene: TRBV12-3/TRBV12-4
D gene: -
CDR3 length: 15
CDR3 protein: CASRSRLLPTDTQYF
CDR3 DNA: TGTGCCAGCAGAAGCCGGCTCCTACCCACAGATACGCAGTATTTT

J gene: TRBJ2-7
clone size: -
V gene: TRBV5-6
D gene: -
CDR3 length: 14
CDR3 protein: CASSLPGPSYEQYF
CDR3 DNA: TGTGCCAGCAGCTTGCCAGGGCCATCCTACGAGCAGTACTTC

J gene: TRBJ2-3
clone size: -
V gene: TRBV18
D gene: TRBD2
CDR3 length: 17
CDR3 protein: CASSPLVAGGPSDTQYF
CDR3 DNA: TGTGCCAGCTCACCACTAGTAGCGGGGGGGCCATCAGATACGCAGTATTTT

J gene: TRBJ2-7
clone size: -
V gene: TRBV18
D gene: -
CDR3 length: 16
CDR3 protein: CASSPLQSSGAYEQYF
CDR3 DNA: TGTGCCAGCTCACCCCTACAATCGTCCGGGGCATACGAGCAGTACTTC

J gene: TRBJ2-7
clone size: few
V gene: TRBV15
D gene: TRBD1
CDR3 length: 14
CDR3 protein: CATSSGQFRYEQYF
CDR3 DNA: TGTGCCACCAGCTCGGGACAGTTTCGCTACGAGCAGTACTTC

J gene: TRBJ1-1
clone size: -
V gene: TRBV3-1
D gene: TRBD1
CDR3 length: 12
CDR3 protein: CASSQRTGQAFF
CDR3 DNA: TGTGCCAGCAGCCAACGGACAGGACAAGCTTTCTTT

J gene: TRBJ2-3
clone size: few
V gene: TRBV20-1
D gene: -
CDR3 length: 14
CDR3 protein: CSASKGKITDTQYF
CDR3 DNA: TGCAGTGCTAGCAAGGGCAAAATCACAGATACGCAGTATTTT

J gene: TRBJ2-3
clone size: -
V gene: TRBV11-2
D gene: TRBD1
CDR3 length: 15
CDR3 protein: CASSLQDRVWDTQYF
CDR3 DNA: TGTGCCAGCAGCTTACAGGACAGGGTTTGGGATACGCAGTATTTT

J gene: TRBJ1-2
clone size: few
V gene: TRBV25-1
D gene: TRBD1
CDR3 length: 15
CDR3 protein: CASSEFGRGHDGYTF
CDR3 DNA: TGTGCCAGCAGTGAGTTTGGCAGGGGGCACGATGGCTACACCTTC

J gene: TRBJ2-7
clone size: few
V gene: TRBV7-9
D gene: TRBD2
CDR3 length: 14
CDR3 protein: CASSPPGLDYEQYF
CDR3 DNA: TGTGCCAGCAGCCCTCCGGGACTAGACTACGAGCAGTACTTC

J gene: TRBJ2-5
clone size: -
V gene: TRBV6-1
D gene: -
CDR3 length: 14
CDR3 protein: CASNKQGWGETQYF
CDR3 DNA: TGTGCCAGCAATAAACAGGGATGGGGAGAGACCCAGTACTTC

J gene: TRBJ2-2
clone size: -
V gene: TRBV25-1
D gene: -
CDR3 length: 17
CDR3 protein: CASSEYEVGVDTGELFF
CDR3 DNA: TGTGCCAGCAGTGAATATGAGGTGGGAGTAGACACCGGGGAGCTGTTTTTT

J gene: TRBJ2-3
clone size: few
V gene: TRBV24-1
D gene: TRBD2
CDR3 length: 19
CDR3 protein: CATSDPPILLAVCTDTQYF
CDR3 DNA: TGTGCCACCAGCGACCCCCCAATACTTCTAGCGGTTTGTACAGATACGCAGTATTTT

J gene: TRBJ2-1
clone size: -
V gene: TRBV20-1
D gene: TRBD2
CDR3 length: 13
CDR3 protein: CSAGGGNYNEQFF
CDR3 DNA: TGCAGTGCTGGGGGGGGGAATTACAATGAGCAGTTCTTC

J gene: TRBJ2-7
clone size: few
V gene: TRBV12-3/TRBV12-4
D gene: TRBD2
CDR3 length: 15
CDR3 protein: CASGVLAGLDYEQYF
CDR3 DNA: TGTGCCAGCGGGGTACTAGCGGGGCTCGACTACGAGCAGTACTTC

J gene: TRBJ1-5
clone size: -
V gene: TRBV7-2
D gene: -
CDR3 length: 14
CDR3 protein: CASTPAWGDQPQHF
CDR3 DNA: TGTGCCAGCACCCCCGCTTGGGGGGATCAGCCCCAGCATTTT

J gene: TRBJ2-1
clone size: few
V gene: TRBV20-1
D gene: TRBD1
CDR3 length: 15
CDR3 protein: CSASETGGPYNEQFF
CDR3 DNA: TGCAGTGCTAGTGAAACAGGGGGCCCCTACAATGAGCAGTTCTTC

J gene: TRBJ1-1
clone size: few
V gene: TRBV20-1
D gene: -
CDR3 length: 12
CDR3 protein: CSARRYNTEAFF
CDR3 DNA: TGCAGTGCTAGACGGTACAACACTGAAGCTTTCTTT

J gene: TRBJ2-1
clone size: few
V gene: TRBV5-1
D gene: -
CDR3 length: 15
CDR3 protein: CASSRTSPGPNEQFF
CDR3 DNA: TGCGCCAGCAGCCGGACGTCACCGGGGCCCAATGAGCAGTTCTTC

J gene: TRBJ2-2
clone size: -
V gene: TRBV7-2
D gene: -
CDR3 length: 13
CDR3 protein: CASSPYFGGELFF
CDR3 DNA: TGTGCCAGCAGCCCCTACTTCGGAGGGGAGCTGTTTTTT

J gene: TRBJ1-1
clone size: -
V gene: TRBV12-3/TRBV12-4
D gene: -
CDR3 length: 12
CDR3 protein: CASSFWGDWAFF
CDR3 DNA: TGTGCCAGCAGTTTTTGGGGCGACTGGGCTTTCTTT

J gene: TRBJ1-1
clone size: -
V gene: TRBV7-2
D gene: -
CDR3 length: 14
CDR3 protein: CASSLGAMTTEAFF
CDR3 DNA: TGTGCCAGCAGCTTAGGGGCAATGACCACTGAAGCTTTCTTT

J gene: TRBJ2-5
clone size: -
V gene: TRBV5-1
D gene: -
CDR3 length: 13
CDR3 protein: CASSGTLQETQYF
CDR3 DNA: TGCGCCAGCAGCGGGACCCTACAAGAGACCCAGTACTTC

J gene: TRBJ2-7
clone size: few
V gene: TRBV12-3/TRBV12-4
D gene: -
CDR3 length: 11
CDR3 protein: CASGTPYEQYF
CDR3 DNA: TGTGCCAGCGGCACCCCCTACGAGCAGTACTTC

J gene: TRBJ1-1
clone size: few
V gene: TRBV5-1
D gene: -
CDR3 length: 14
CDR3 protein: CASSLDPPNTEAFF
CDR3 DNA: TGCGCCAGCAGCTTGGACCCTCCCAACACTGAAGCTTTCTTT

J gene: TRBJ2-7
clone size: -
V gene: TRBV30
D gene: -
CDR3 length: 12
CDR3 protein: CAWSVVSYEQYF
CDR3 DNA: TGTGCCTGGAGTGTAGTTTCCTACGAGCAGTACTTC

J gene: TRBJ1-1
clone size: -
V gene: TRBV20-1
D gene: -
CDR3 length: 13
CDR3 protein: CSAVEVVGPEAFF
CDR3 DNA: TGCAGTGCTGTCGAAGTTGTGGGACCTGAAGCTTTCTTT